A selection of T cell receptor beta chains follows, all from one sample in a study of T cell responses to AZD1222 COVID-19 vaccine. Here immunoSEQ multiplex PCR was the method, and the copy in TCRdb shows in-frame clones only, minus some. The sample yields about 150,000 clones, 80% to 95% seen once. Sequencing used peripheral blood, obtained 28 days after the second AZD1222 dose. These receptors were collected from an adult who received the AZD1222 COVID-19 vaccine. CDR3s include the opening cysteine and the closing phenylalanine or tryptophan. The D gene is left open where the match is weak. Clone size is stated in some rows and not others, as once, few, many or a class when expanded.

cdr3_nt cdr3_aa d_call j_call clone_size v_call
TGTGCCAGTGGAAGAGGCTATGGCTACACCTTC CASGRGYGYTF . TRBJ1-2 . TRBV27
TGTGCCAGCACGGGCGTTTTCTATGGCTACACCTTC CASTGVFYGYTF . TRBJ1-2 . TRBV6-5
TGTGCCAGCACTTTACTAGCGGGGGATCCCTACGAGCAGTACTTC CASTLLAGDPYEQYF TRBD2 TRBJ2-7 . TRBV6-5
TGCGCCAGCAGCGATGGACTAGCGGGAGAAACCAAAAACATTCAGTACTTC CASSDGLAGETKNIQYF TRBD2 TRBJ2-4 . TRBV10-1
TGTGCCTGGAGTGCCCTAGGGGACTACTATGGCTACACCTTC CAWSALGDYYGYTF . TRBJ1-2 . TRBV30
TGCAGCGTTCAATCTAGCGGGGGGCAGTTCTTC CSVQSSGGQFF TRBD2 TRBJ2-1 . TRBV29-1
TGTGCCAGTTTTGGGGGCGCGGAGAATAGCAATCAGCCCCAGCATTTT CASFGGAENSNQPQHF . TRBJ1-5 . TRBV19
TGTGCCAGCTCACCCCTGGGGGGACTAGCGGACTCAGGGGGGTACAATGAGCAGTTCTTC CASSPLGGLADSGGYNEQFF TRBD2 TRBJ2-1 . TRBV18
TGTGCCAGCTCACCCGGGACACCCGAAGCTTTCTTT CASSPGTPEAFF . TRBJ1-1 . TRBV18
TGTGCCAGCAAGGGCCCCCCGAACACCGGGGAGCTGTTTTTT CASKGPPNTGELFF . TRBJ2-2 once TRBV11-2
TGCGCCAGCAGCGAAGGGGCCGCTCCAATATCGAGTTCACCCCTCCACTTT CASSEGAAPISSSPLHF . TRBJ1-6 . TRBV5-1
TGTGCCAGTACCTTGCGGACTCCGGCGAACACCGGGGAGCTGTTTTTT CASTLRTPANTGELFF . TRBJ2-2 . TRBV19
TGCAGCGTTGAGGGGACAGGGAATGAAAAACTGTTTTTT CSVEGTGNEKLFF TRBD1 TRBJ1-4 . TRBV29-1
TGTGCCATCACACAGGGACTAACGAACACTGAAGCTTTCTTT CAITQGLTNTEAFF . TRBJ1-1 . TRBV10-3
TGTGCCAGCAGCCAAGGGGTTCGGGGGGACGCGTGGGAGCAGTACTTC CASSQGVRGDAWEQYF TRBD2 TRBJ2-7 . TRBV4-2
TGTGCCAGCAGTTCTGCGGGTAGCGGGAGCAACATTCAGTACTTC CASSSAGSGSNIQYF TRBD2 TRBJ2-4 . TRBV27
TGTGCCAGTCACGGCGTGTATGGCTACACCTTC CASHGVYGYTF . TRBJ1-2 . TRBV19
TGTGCCAGTAGTCCACTCAAGGAGGGGAATCCCAATCAGCCCCAGCATTTT CASSPLKEGNPNQPQHF . TRBJ1-5 . TRBV19
TGTGCCAGCAGTTACTCGAGGGGAGGAGGGAATCAGCCCCAGCATTTT CASSYSRGGGNQPQHF . TRBJ1-5 . TRBV6-5
TGTGCCAGCAGCTTAGACCCGGGAAAGTGGGCGAACACCGGGGAGCTGTTTTTT CASSLDPGKWANTGELFF . TRBJ2-2 . TRBV11-2
TGTGCCAGCAGCGGGATCCGGGACAGCCAAAGGGAAGCTTTCTTT CASSGIRDSQREAFF TRBD1 TRBJ1-1 . TRBV7-9
TGTGCCAGCAGCCCACAACCCGGACAGGGGCGCATGAACACTGAAGCTTTCTTT CASSPQPGQGRMNTEAFF TRBD1 TRBJ1-1 . TRBV7-9
TGCGCCAGCAGCTTGGGGGTTCGGACAGGGAACACTGAAGCTTTCTTT CASSLGVRTGNTEAFF TRBD1 TRBJ1-1 . TRBV5-1
TGTGCCAGCGCTCATCGATTTCAGGGTTACGGGGCCAACGTCCTGACTTTC CASAHRFQGYGANVLTF . TRBJ2-6 . TRBV9
TGTGCCAGCAGCTTGTGGGGCCCTGCGGGGAATGAGCAGTTCTTC CASSLWGPAGNEQFF . TRBJ2-1 . TRBV11-2
TGTGCCAGCAGAGACAGGGATCCTGGAAACACCATATATTTT CASRDRDPGNTIYF TRBD1 TRBJ1-3 . TRBV9
TGTGCCAGCAGCCAAGGACTAGCGGGAGCGGAAGAGCAGTACTTC CASSQGLAGAEEQYF TRBD2 TRBJ2-7 . TRBV13
TGCAGCGTTGTAATCGGTAATAGTGAAAAACTGTTTTTT CSVVIGNSEKLFF . TRBJ1-4 . TRBV29-1
TGCGCCAGCAGTGAAAGAGGGAGGGTTGACGAGCAGTACTTC CASSERGRVDEQYF TRBD2 TRBJ2-7 . TRBV10-2